What follows are 14 T cell receptor beta chains derived from one specimen sequenced in a study of PD-L1 blockade in urothelial cancer (dated by TCRdb to the late 2010s). Libraries were made using the immunoSEQ multiplex PCR assay. This immuneACCESS table, as held by TCRdb, lists in-frame sequences with V and J called but not all clones. Of the missing ones, under half trace to an unresolved V gene in checked studies; the others have no known cause. Recorded for this sample are 20,000 to 30,000 clones; less than 90% of them occurred a single time. Approximately 9.9% of the sample goes to the ten largest clones. The sequences come from PBMCs, collected around atezolizumab (anti-PD-L1) treatment. The receptors were gathered from a man aged 70 or older with urothelial cancer.

This chain uses TRBV7-9 with TRBJ2-5; 9 bases agree with TRBD1. There are 15 residues in the CDR3. Germline V gene data show CDR1 as SEHNR and CDR2 as FQNEAQ (reference sequence). J was trimmed by 7 bases and V by 6 bases; bases with no gene match: 12. CDR3 DNA: TGTGCCAGCAGTCCCCCGGGACAGGGAGGGAGGACCCAGTACTTC. As protein: CASSPPGQGGRTQYF.

The V gene is TRBV28, the J gene TRBJ2-3; no clear D. Trimming shortened V by 3 bases and J by 1 base, and 8 bases separated the two germline ends. The CDR3 has 14 amino acids. Germline CDR1 is MDHEN and CDR2 is SYDVKM. The CDR3 region has the DNA TGTGCCAGCAGTTTTCTCTCTGGCACAGATACGCAGTATTTT. This gives the protein CASSFLSGTDTQYF.

The chain carries TRBV2 and TRBJ2-2; D is unclear. Trimming shortened V by 6 bases and J by 1 base, and 6 bases separated the two germline ends. Germline V gene data show CDR1 as SNHLY and CDR2 as FYNNEI. The CDR3 is 13 amino acids. The CDR3 nucleotides read TGTGCCAGCAGACAGATGAACACCGGGGAGCTGTTTTTT. Encoded protein: CASRQMNTGELFF.

This clone turned up a few times. The chain couples TRBV21-1 to TRBJ1-5; the table's D call TRBD1 went unverified against the DNA. TRBV21-1 is termed a pseudogene. CDR3 length: 15 residues. The CDR3 loop is CASSLPTGGDQPQHF. The CDR3 DNA reads TGTGCCAGCAGCCTGCCTACAGGGGGTGATCAGCCCCAGCATTTT.

V usage is TRBV6-5 and J usage is TRBJ1-2; D may be TRBD1 (6 bases). Germline assignment: CDR1 MNHEY and CDR2 SVGAGI. Trimming left V 2 bases short and J 2 bases short, with 6 bases between. The CDR3 sequence is 13 residues long. The CDR3 here is CASSYTGNYGYTF. DNA for the CDR3: TGTGCCAGCAGTTACACAGGGAACTATGGCTACACCTTC.

The chain has TRBV28 and TRBJ2-2; D perhaps matches TRBD2 (5 bases). Trimming took off 6 bases at V and 1 base at J, with 15 bases between the two ends. Germline lookup yields CDR1 MDHEN and CDR2 SYDVKM. This CDR3 is 16 amino acids long. DNA for the CDR3: TGTGCCAGCAGCCCCCGCGGGCTTATGAACACCGGGGAGCTGTTTTTT. This codes for CASSPRGLMNTGELFF.

The sample holds a few counts of this clone. The V and J genes are TRBV5-6 and TRBJ2-1; 7 bases are shared with TRBD2. In germline, CDR1 is SGHDT, CDR2 YYEEEE. The CDR3 totals 17 residues. V gave up 4 bases and J gave up 3 bases; unmatched junction bases: 13. For the CDR3, the DNA is TGTGCCAGCAGCCACCGAGAAGCGGGATCGTTCTACAATGAGCAGTTCTTC. Amino acid sequence: CASSHREAGSFYNEQFF.

The DNA for the CDR3 is TGCGCCAGCAGCCTAACTAGCGGGAGCGAAGAGCAGTACTTC. Protein: CASSLTSGSEEQYF. The chain joins TRBV5-1 to TRBJ2-7, with 11 bases identical to TRBD2. From germline, CDR1 is SGHRS and CDR2 YFSETQ. Trimming removed 4 bases from V and 7 bases from J; junction bases left unmatched: 7. CDR3 size: 14 residues.

This chain joins TRBV19 and TRBJ1-1; TRBD1 aligns across 7 bases. The CDR3 is made up of 14 amino acids. Germline lookup yields CDR1 LNHDA and CDR2 SQIVND (reference sequence). With V trimmed by 6 bases and J by 6 bases, 10 bases remained unmatched. The CDR3 bases are TGTGCCAGTAGCGACGGACCTCAGGGGGCTGAAGCTTTCTTT. Amino acid sequence: CASSDGPQGAEAFF.

The chain combines TRBV9 with TRBJ2-3; 14 bases line up with TRBD2. V lost 2 bases, J lost 10 bases, and 9 bases stayed unmatched. The CDR3 extends over 16 amino acids. CDR1 and CDR2 (germline): SGDLS, YYNGEE. The CDR3 loop is CASSVAGTSGRSPQYF. The CDR3 nucleotides are TGTGCCAGCAGCGTCGCCGGGACTAGCGGGAGATCGCCGCAGTATTTT. Based on the CDR3 plus reference TRBV9 and TRBJ2-3, the full variable domain is DSGVTQTPKHLITATGQRVTLRCSPRSGDLSVYWYQQSLDQGLQFLIQYYNGEERAKGNILERFSAQQFPDLHSELNLSSLELGDSALYFCASSVAGTSGRSPQYFGPGTRLTVL.

The chain has TRBV18 and TRBJ2-1; 10 positions agree with TRBD1. Trimming removed 6 bases from V and 8 bases from J; junction bases left unmatched: 10. The CDR3 has 15 amino acids. Germline V lookup: CDR1 KGHSH, CDR2 LQKENI. In DNA form, the CDR3 reads TGTGCCAGCTCCGTCGGGACAGGGGAAATGGATGAGCAGTTCTTC. Translated, it gives CASSVGTGEMDEQFF.

The rearrangement joins TRBV5-1 to TRBJ2-7; the D is unclear. The CDR3 runs to 13 residues. CDR1 and CDR2 (germline): SGHRS, YFSETQ. Trimming removed 2 bases at V and 0 bases at J, with 6 bases between. The CDR3 DNA follows: TGCGCCAGCAGCTTTGGCAGCTCCTACGAGCAGTACTTC. Its protein is CASSFGSSYEQYF.

This chain connects TRBV2 to TRBJ2-3; unclear D gene. Germline loops: CDR1 SNHLY, CDR2 FYNNEI. Trimming cost V 6 bases and J 7 bases, with 11 bases left between them. This CDR3 contains 12 residues. CDR3 protein: CASSVSPNTQYF. The DNA for the CDR3 is TGTGCCAGCAGCGTTTCACCTAATACGCAGTATTTT. Supplemented by reference TRBV2 and TRBJ2-3, the full variable domain reads EPEVTQTPSHQVTQMGQEVILRCVPISNHLYFYWYRQILGQKVEFLVSFYNNEISEKSEIFDDQFSVERPDGSNFTLKIRSTKLEDSAMYFCASSVSPNTQYFGPGTRLTVL.

Note on this clone: The same CDR3 arises from other DNA sequences in this sample as well. This chain links TRBV6-5 with TRBJ2-2, with TRBD1 as a possible D gene (7 bases). Between the trimmed V and J ends, which lost 6 bases and 4 bases, there was a span of 15 bases. CDR1 is MNHEY and CDR2 is SVGAGI in the germline V gene. The CDR3 has 15 amino acids. In nucleotides, the CDR3 is TGTGCCAGCAGCCGAACAGGGGAGGCCACCGGGGAGCTGTTTTTT. Translated: CASSRTGEATGELFF.